The entry below describes one T cell receptor (beta chain). Its antigen is not identified. These data are taken from a study of T-cell memory formation after mild COVID-19. Germline lookup yields CDR1 SGHRS and CDR2 YFSETQ. CDR3 length: 18 residues. The ends were cut back, 2 bases at V and 6 bases at J, with 25 bases in the middle. General study results and limits: Contracting clones from day 15 to 85 showed balanced CD4/CD8; later expanders favored CD4+.

Via MiXCR, TCRdb re-called the 5' RACE reads, giving one row per CDR3 protein. The sample carries approximately 350,000 distinct CDR3 sequences, 10% to 15% recorded once. The sequenced material came from PBMCs or a T cell subset sorted from them (not recorded which). The rearrangement uses TRBV5-1 and TRBJ2-3; D is undetermined. The source is a young man who had mild COVID-19 (a few samples of this study predate the infection). Cell type and time point are not known. In DNA, the CDR3 is TGCGCCAGCAGCTTAGGTGCCGGTGGGTTATATTATGGGGATACGCAGTATTTT. Its protein is CASSLGAGGLYYGDTQYF.